This TCR beta chain stems from a study of CD8 T cells in ankylosing spondylitis. Findings and caveats of the study: Significant enrichment of disease-linked clones was reportedly seen in matched ankylosing spondylitis synovial fluid. Seemingly distinctive of ankylosing spondylitis blood was a TCR beta motif formed by eight highly homologous variants. Previously reported in reactive arthritis synovial fluid and blood were some of the motif variants.

The germline gives CDR1 MNHEY, CDR2 SVGEGT. CDR3 length: 13 amino acids. Trimming cost V 4 bases and J 5 bases; bases outside gene matches: 3. Comments on this clonotype: Its antigen is undetermined.

Each CDR3 protein gets one entry after TCRdb re-called the 5' RACE reads with MiXCR. Here the sample spans 700,000 or so distinct CDR3 sequences, under 20% being singletons. This rearrangement joins TRBV6-2 or TRBV6-3 to TRBJ2-7, with 9 bases identical to TRBD1. The sequencing input was blood, either unsorted or a sorted T cell fraction (not recorded which). The sequence was collected from a male donor with ankylosing spondylitis. The CDR3: CASSSQGAHEQYF. Written as DNA, the CDR3 is TGTGCCAGCAGTTCACAGGGGGCACACGAGCAGTACTTC.